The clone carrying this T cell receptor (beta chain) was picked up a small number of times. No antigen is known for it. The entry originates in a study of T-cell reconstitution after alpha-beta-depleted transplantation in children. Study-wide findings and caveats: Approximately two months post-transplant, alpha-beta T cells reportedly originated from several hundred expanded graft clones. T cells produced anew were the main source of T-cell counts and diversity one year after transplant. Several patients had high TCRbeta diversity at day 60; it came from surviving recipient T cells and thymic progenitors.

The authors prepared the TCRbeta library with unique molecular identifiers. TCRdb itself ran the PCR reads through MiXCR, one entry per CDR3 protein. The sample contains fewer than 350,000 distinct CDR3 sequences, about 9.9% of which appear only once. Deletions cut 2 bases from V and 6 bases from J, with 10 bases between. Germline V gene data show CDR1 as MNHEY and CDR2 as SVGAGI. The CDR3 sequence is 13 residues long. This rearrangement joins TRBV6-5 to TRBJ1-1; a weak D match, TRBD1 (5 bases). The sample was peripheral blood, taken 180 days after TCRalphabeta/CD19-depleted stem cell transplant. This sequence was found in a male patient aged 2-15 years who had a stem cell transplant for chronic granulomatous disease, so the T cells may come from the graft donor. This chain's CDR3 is CASSYGGSSEAFF. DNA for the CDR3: TGTGCCAGCAGTTACGGGGGAAGTTCTGAAGCTTTCTTT.